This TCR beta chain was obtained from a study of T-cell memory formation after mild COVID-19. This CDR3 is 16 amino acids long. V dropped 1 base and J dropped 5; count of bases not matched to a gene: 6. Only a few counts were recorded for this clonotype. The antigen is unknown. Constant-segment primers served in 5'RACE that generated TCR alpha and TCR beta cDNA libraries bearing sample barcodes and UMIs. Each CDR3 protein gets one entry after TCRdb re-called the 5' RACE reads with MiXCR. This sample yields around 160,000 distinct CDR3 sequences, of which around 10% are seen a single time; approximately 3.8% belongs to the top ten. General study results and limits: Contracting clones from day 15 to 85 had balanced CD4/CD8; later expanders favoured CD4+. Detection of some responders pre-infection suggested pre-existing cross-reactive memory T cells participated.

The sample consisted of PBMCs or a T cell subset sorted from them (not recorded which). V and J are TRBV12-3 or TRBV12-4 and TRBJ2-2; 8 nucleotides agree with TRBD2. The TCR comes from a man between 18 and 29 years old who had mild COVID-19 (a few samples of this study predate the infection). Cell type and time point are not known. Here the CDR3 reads CASSLGSGGRTGELFF. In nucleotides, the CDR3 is TGTGCCAGCAGTTTAGGATCGGGGGGGCGAACCGGGGAGCTGTTTTTT.